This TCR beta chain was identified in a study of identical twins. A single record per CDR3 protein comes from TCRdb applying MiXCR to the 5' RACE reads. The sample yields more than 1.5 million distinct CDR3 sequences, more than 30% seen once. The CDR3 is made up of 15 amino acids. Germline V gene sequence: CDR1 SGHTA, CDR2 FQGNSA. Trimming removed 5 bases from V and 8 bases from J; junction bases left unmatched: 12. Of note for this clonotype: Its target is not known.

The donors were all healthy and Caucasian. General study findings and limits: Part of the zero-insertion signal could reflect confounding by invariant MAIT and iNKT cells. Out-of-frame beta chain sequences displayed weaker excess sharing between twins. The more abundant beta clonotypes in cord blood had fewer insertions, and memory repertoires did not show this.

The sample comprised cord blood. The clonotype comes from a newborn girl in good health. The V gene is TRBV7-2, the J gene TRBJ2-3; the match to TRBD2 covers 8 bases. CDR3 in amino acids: CASSIQSGLAVTQYF. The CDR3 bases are TGTGCCAGCAGCATCCAAAGTGGACTAGCAGTTACGCAGTATTTT.